The source of this TCR beta chain is a study of CD8 T cells in Susac syndrome. The V end was cut by 1 base, the J end by 0 bases, with 9 bases between. The CDR3 has 15 residues. Germline V CDR1 and CDR2: LGHDT, YNNKEL (reference sequence). RNA was extracted with the RNeasy kit, and a quantity of about 0.45 to 1 ug was reverse transcribed using random hexamers. TCRdb itself ran the immunoSEQ multiplex PCR reads through MiXCR, one entry per CDR3 protein. This sample yields under 150,000 distinct CDR3 sequences, of which around 95% are seen a single time; more than 0.075% belongs to the top ten. It was negative isolation that provided the CD8+ and CD4+ T cells, whereas TEMRA cells were enriched by FACS.

The receptor comes from a human donor with Susac syndrome. Sequenced: CD4+ T cells from PBMCs. The chain has TRBV3-1 and TRBJ2-5, with D perhaps matching TRBD1 (5 bases). The CDR3 protein is CASSQGGSYQETQYF. The CDR3 DNA sequence: TGTGCCAGCAGCCAAGGGGGCTCGTACCAAGAGACCCAGTACTTC.